The 7 T cell receptor beta chains given below trace back to one sample, sequenced in a study of memory CD8 T cells in hepatitis C reinfection. Time point given: pre-reinfection, 55 to 20 weeks before reinfection detection. Sorted cells were sequenced directly ex vivo without any in vitro expansion. The method was immunoSEQ multiplex PCR; TCRdb's version includes in-frame clones alone and lacks a portion of them. The table lists 45,000 to 65,000 clones, roughly 86% of them singletons. Input material: naive CD8+ T cells sorted from blood. The receptors stem from a young man with hepatitis C virus infection.

V gene TRBV7-6 combines with J gene TRBJ2-2; D may be TRBD1 (5 bases). V shed 5 bases and J shed 2 bases, with 9 bases lying between them. CDR1 is SGHVS, CDR2 FNYEAQ, per germline. The CDR3 runs to 14 residues. The CDR3 DNA is TGTGCCAGCAGCCAAGGGGTTAACACCGGGGAGCTGTTTTTT. It translates to CASSQGVNTGELFF.

This sequence joins TRBV7-6 and TRBJ2-1; perhaps TRBD1 as D (5 bases). V was clipped by 1 base and J by 4 bases, with 11 bases between them. CDR3 length: 15 residues. Germline lookup yields CDR1 SGHVS and CDR2 FNYEAQ. CDR3 in DNA: TGTGCCAGCAGCTTAGGCGCGACAGCATACAATGAGCAGTTCTTC. Amino acids: CASSLGATAYNEQFF.

The V call is TRBV7-2, the J call TRBJ1-2; no firm D call. Germline V CDR1 and CDR2: SGHTA, FQGNSA. The CDR3 has 12 amino acids. Between the trimmed V and J ends, which lost 8 bases and 7 bases, there was a span of 14 bases. The CDR3 sequence is CASLIPSAGYTF. In nucleotides, the CDR3 is TGTGCCAGCCTAATCCCATCCGCTGGCTACACCTTC.

This chain connects TRBV4-1 to TRBJ2-1; a possible D gene is TRBD2 (7 bases). Per the germline V gene, CDR1 is MGHRA and CDR2 is YSYEKL. The CDR3 sequence is 16 residues long. V was shortened by 2 bases and J by 0 bases, with 11 bases between the two germline ends. CDR3 in amino acids: CASSQRGGGSYNEQFF. The CDR3 DNA follows: TGCGCCAGCAGCCAACGAGGGGGGGGCTCCTACAATGAGCAGTTCTTC.

This clone was observed a handful of times. The rearrangement uses TRBV10-1 and TRBJ2-7; D is perhaps TRBD2 (5 bases). Germline CDR1 and CDR2: WNHNN and SYGVQD (reference sequence). V shed 2 bases and J shed 6 bases, with 8 bases lying between them. The length of the CDR3 is 12 residues. The CDR3 DNA follows: TGCGCCAGCAGTGAGGTGGGAGCCGAGCAGTACTTC. It translates to CASSEVGAEQYF.

This chain joins TRBV27 and TRBJ2-1, with D perhaps TRBD2 (5 bases). CDR3 length: 15 residues. V gave up 5 bases and J gave up 0 bases, with 11 bases separating them. The V gene's germline CDR1 is MNHEY and CDR2 SMNVEV (reference sequence). The CDR3 coding sequence is TGTGCCAGCAGTACACTAGGGCCCTCCTACAATGAGCAGTTCTTC. Amino acid sequence: CASSTLGPSYNEQFF.

The DNA of the CDR3 is TGTGCCAGCAGCCAGACACAGGGGGAAACAGATACGCAGTATTTT. Residues: CASSQTQGETDTQYF. The V and J genes are TRBV7-8 and TRBJ2-3, with 8 bases lining up with TRBD1. This CDR3 is built from 15 residues. The ends lost 5 bases at V and 3 bases at J; junction bases unmatched: 7. Per germline, CDR1 SGHVS and CDR2 FQNEAQ.